Sequencing of this T cell receptor beta chain was carried out in a study of neurological immune-mediated disorders. This clonotype was seen repeatedly, ten times or more. Antigen unknown. With 10-nucleotide random UMIs, 5'RACE was used to make the cDNA. MiXCR was run by TCRdb on the 5' RACE reads, yielding one entry per CDR3 protein. In the table there are under 70,000 distinct CDR3 sequences, about 3.4% of which are singletons. Study-wide points: Healthy controls had more TCR clonal expansion than multiple sclerosis, which showed the least, whereas HTLV-1-associated myelopathy showed the most.

This CDR3 region has 13 residues. J lost 4 bases, V lost 4 bases, and 4 bases had no gene match. The chain uses TRBV12-3 or TRBV12-4 and TRBJ2-7, with 7 bases lining up with TRBD1. The TCR originated in a woman aged 55-70 years with multiple sclerosis. Sequencing was carried out using PBMCs. CDR3 coding DNA: TGTGCCAGCAGTTCCCGGACAGGTTACGAGCAGTACTTC. It encodes CASSSRTGYEQYF.